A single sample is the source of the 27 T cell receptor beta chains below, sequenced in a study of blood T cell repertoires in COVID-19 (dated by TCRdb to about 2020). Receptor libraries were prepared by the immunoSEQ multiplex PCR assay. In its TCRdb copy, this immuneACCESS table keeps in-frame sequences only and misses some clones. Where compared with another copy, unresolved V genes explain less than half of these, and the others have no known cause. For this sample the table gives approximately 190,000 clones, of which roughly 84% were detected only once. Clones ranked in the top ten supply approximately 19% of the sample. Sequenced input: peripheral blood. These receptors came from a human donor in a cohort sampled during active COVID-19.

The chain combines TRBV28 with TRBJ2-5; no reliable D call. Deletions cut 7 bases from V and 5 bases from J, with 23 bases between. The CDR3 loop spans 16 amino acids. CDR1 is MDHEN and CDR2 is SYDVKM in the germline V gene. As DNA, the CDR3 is TGTGCCAGCATCCGTCGGCTCGACAATTTCGTGGAGACCCAGTACTTC. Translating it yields CASIRRLDNFVETQYF.

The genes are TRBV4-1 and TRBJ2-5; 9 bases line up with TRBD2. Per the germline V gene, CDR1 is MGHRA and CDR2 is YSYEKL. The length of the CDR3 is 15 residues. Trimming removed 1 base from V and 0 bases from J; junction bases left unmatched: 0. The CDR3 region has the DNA TGCGCCAGCAGCCAAGGACTAGCGGACCAAGAGACCCAGTACTTC. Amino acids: CASSQGLADQETQYF.

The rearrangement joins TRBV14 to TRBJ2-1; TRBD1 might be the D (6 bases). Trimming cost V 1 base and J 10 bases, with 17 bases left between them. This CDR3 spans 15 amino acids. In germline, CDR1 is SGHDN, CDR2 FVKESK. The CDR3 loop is CASSQGGGSQGEQFF. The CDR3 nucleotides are TGTGCCAGCAGCCAAGGCGGCGGCTCCCAGGGGGAGCAGTTCTTC. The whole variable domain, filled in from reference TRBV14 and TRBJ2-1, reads EAGVTQFPSHSVIEKGQTVTLRCDPISGHDNLYWYRRVMGKEIKFLLHFVKESKQDESGMPNNRFLAERTGGTYSTLKVQPAELEDSGVYFCASSQGGGSQGEQFFGPGTRLTVL.

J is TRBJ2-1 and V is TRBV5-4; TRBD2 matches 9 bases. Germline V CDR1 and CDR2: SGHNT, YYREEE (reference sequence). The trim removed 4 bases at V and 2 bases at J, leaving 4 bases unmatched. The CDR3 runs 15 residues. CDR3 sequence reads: CASSRRLAAYNEQFF. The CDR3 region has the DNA TGTGCCAGCAGCCGACGACTAGCGGCCTACAATGAGCAGTTCTTC. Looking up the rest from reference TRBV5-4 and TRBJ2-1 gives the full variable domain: ETGVTQSPTHLIKTRGQQVTLRCSSQSGHNTVSWYQQALGQGPQFIFQYYREEENGRGNFPPRFSGLQFPNYSSELNVNALELDDSALYLCASSRRLAAYNEQFFGPGTRLTVL.

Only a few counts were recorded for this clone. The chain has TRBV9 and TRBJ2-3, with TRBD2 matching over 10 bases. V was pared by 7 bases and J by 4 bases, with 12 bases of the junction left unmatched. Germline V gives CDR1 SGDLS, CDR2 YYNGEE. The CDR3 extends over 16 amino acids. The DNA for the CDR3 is TGTGCCAGCGGGGACCCGAGCGGGGGGGCTTCAGATACGCAGTATTTT. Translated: CASGDPSGGASDTQYF.

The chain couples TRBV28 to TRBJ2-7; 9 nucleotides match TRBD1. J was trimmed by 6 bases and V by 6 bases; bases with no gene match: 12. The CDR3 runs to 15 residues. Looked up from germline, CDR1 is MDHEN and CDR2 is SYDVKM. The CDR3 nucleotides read TGTGCCAGCAGCCTACTAGCCGGGACAGGGCTCGAGCAGTACTTC. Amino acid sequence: CASSLLAGTGLEQYF.

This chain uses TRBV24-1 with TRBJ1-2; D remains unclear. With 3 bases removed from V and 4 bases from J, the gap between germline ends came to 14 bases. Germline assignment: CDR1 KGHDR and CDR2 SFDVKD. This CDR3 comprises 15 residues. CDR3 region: CATSDPNDMLYGYTF. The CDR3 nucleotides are TGTGCCACCAGTGATCCCAATGACATGCTCTATGGCTACACCTTC.

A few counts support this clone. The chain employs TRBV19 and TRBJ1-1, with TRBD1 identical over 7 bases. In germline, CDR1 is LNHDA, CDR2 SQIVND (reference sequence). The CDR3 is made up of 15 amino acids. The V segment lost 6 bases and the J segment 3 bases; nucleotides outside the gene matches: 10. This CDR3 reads CASSFGTVGDTEAFF. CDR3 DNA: TGTGCCAGTAGCTTCGGGACAGTTGGGGACACTGAAGCTTTCTTT.

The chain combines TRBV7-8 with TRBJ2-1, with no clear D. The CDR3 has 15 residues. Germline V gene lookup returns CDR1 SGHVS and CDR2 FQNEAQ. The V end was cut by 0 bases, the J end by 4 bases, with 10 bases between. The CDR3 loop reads CASSLAARIYNEQFF. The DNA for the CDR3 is TGTGCCAGCAGCTTAGCTGCGCGAATATACAATGAGCAGTTCTTC.

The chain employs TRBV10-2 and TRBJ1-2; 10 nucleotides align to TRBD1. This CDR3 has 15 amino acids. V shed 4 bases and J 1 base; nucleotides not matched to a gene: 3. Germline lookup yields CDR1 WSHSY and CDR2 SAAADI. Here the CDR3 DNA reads TGCGCCAGCAGTGGGACAGGGGGGATTAACTATGGCTACACCTTC. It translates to CASSGTGGINYGYTF.

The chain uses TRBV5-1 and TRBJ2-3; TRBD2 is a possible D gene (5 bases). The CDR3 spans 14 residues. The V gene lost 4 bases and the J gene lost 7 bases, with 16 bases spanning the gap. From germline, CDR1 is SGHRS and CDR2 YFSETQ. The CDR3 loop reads CASSPPESGNTQYF. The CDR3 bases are TGCGCCAGCAGCCCGCCTGAGTCGGGAAATACGCAGTATTTT.

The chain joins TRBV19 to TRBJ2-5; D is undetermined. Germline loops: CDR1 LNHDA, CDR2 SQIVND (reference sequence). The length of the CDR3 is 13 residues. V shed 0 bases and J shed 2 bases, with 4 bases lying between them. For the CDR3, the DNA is TGTGCCAGTAGTATAGATCAGCAAGAGACCCAGTACTTC. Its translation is CASSIDQQETQYF. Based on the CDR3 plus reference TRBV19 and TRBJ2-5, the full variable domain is DGGITQSPKYLFRKEGQNVTLSCEQNLNHDAMYWYRQDPGQGLRLIYYSQIVNDFQKGDIAEGYSVSREKKESFPLTVTSAQKNPTAFYLCASSIDQQETQYFGPGTRLLVL.

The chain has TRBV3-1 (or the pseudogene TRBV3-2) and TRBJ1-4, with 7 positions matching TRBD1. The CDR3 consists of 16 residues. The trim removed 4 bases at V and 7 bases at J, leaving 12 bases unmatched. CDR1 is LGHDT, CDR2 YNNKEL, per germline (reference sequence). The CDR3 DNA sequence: TGTGCCAGCAGCCCCCGCGTGTTGCAGGGGGGTGAAAAACTGTTTTTT. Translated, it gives CASSPRVLQGGEKLFF.

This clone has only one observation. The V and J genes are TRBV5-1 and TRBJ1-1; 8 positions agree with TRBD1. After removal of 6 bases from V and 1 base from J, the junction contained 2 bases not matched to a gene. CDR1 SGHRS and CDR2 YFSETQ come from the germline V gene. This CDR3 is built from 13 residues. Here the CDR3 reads CASTGQGNTEAFF. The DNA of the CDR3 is TGCGCCAGCACCGGACAGGGGAACACTGAAGCTTTCTTT. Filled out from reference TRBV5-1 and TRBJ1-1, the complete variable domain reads KAGVTQTPRYLIKTRGQQVTLSCSPISGHRSVSWYQQTPGQGLQFLFEYFSETQRNKGNFPGRFSGRQFSNSRSEMNVSTLELGDSALYLCASTGQGNTEAFFGQGTRLTVV.

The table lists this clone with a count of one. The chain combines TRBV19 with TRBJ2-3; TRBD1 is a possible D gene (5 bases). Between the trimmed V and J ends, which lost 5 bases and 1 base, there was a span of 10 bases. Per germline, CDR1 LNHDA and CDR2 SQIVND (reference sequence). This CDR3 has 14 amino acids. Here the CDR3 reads CASSPRRGTDTQYF. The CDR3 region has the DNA TGTGCCAGTAGTCCGCGCAGGGGCACAGATACGCAGTATTTT. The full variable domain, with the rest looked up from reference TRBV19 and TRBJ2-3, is DGGITQSPKYLFRKEGQNVTLSCEQNLNHDAMYWYRQDPGQGLRLIYYSQIVNDFQKGDIAEGYSVSREKKESFPLTVTSAQKNPTAFYLCASSPRRGTDTQYFGPGTRLTVL.

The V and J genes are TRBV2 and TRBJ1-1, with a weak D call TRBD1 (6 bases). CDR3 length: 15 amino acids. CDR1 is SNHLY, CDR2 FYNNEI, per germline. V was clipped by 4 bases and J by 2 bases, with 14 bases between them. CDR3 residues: CASSVPGTHNTEAFF. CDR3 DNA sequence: TGTGCCAGCAGTGTCCCCGGGACACATAACACTGAAGCTTTCTTT.

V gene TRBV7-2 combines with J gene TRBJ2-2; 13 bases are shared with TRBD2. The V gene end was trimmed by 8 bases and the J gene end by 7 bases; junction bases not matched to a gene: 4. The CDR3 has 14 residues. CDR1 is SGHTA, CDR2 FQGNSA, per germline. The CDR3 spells CASRGLAGYGELFF. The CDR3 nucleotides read TGTGCCAGCCGGGGACTAGCGGGGTACGGGGAGCTGTTTTTT.

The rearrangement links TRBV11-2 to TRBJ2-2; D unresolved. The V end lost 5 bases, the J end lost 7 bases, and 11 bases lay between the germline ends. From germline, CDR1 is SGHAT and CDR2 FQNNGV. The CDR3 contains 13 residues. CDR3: CASSTRHVGELFF. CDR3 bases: TGTGCCAGCAGCACCCGACACGTCGGGGAGCTGTTTTTT.

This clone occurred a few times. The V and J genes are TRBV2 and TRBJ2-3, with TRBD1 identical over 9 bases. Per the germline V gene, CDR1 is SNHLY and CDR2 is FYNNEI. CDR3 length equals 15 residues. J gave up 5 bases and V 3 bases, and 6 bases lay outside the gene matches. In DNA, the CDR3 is TGTGCCAGCAGTGAGGGGGGACAGGGAGGAGATACGCAGTATTTT. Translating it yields CASSEGGQGGDTQYF.

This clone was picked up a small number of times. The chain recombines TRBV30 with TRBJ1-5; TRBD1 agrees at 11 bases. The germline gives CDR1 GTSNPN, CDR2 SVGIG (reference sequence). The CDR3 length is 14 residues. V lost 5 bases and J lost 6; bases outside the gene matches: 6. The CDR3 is CAWSGTGGGQPQHF. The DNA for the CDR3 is TGTGCCTGGTCCGGGACAGGGGGGGGTCAGCCCCAGCATTTT.

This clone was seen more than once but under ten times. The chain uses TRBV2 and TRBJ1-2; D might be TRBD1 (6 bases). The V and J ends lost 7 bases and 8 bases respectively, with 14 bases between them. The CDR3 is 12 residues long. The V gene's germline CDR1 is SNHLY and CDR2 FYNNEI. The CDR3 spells CASTLDRFGYTF. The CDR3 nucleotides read TGTGCCAGCACCCTAGACAGGTTCGGCTACACCTTC.

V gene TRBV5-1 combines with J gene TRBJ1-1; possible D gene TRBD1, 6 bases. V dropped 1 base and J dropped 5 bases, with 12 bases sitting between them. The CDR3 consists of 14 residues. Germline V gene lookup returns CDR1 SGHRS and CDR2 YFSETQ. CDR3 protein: CASSLNRAGTEAFF. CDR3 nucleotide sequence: TGCGCCAGCAGCTTGAACAGGGCGGGTACTGAAGCTTTCTTT.

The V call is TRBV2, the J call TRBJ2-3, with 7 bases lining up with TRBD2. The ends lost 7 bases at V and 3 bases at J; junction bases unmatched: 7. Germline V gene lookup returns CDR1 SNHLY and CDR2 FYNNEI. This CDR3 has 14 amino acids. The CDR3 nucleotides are TGTGCCAGCACCCGACTAGCAGAAACAGATACGCAGTATTTT. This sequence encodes CASTRLAETDTQYF. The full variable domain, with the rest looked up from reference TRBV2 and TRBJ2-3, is EPEVTQTPSHQVTQMGQEVILRCVPISNHLYFYWYRQILGQKVEFLVSFYNNEISEKSEIFDDQFSVERPDGSNFTLKIRSTKLEDSAMYFCASTRLAETDTQYFGPGTRLTVL.

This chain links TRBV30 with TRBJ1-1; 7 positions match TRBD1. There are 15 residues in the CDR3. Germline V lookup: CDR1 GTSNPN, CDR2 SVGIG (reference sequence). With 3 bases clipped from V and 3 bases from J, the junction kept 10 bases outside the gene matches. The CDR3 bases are TGTGCCTGGAGAGTGGGAACAGGGGCGTACACTGAAGCTTTCTTT. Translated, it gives CAWRVGTGAYTEAFF. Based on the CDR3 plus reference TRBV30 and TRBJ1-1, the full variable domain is SQTIHQWPATLVQPVGSPLSLECTVEGTSNPNLYWYRQAAGRGLQLLFYSVGIGQISSEVPQNLSASRPQDRQFILSSKKLLLSDSGFYLCAWRVGTGAYTEAFFGQGTRLTVV.

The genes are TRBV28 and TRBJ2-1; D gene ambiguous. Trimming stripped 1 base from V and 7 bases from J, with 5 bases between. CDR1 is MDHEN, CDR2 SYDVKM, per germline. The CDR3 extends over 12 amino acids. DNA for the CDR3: TGTGCCAGCAGTTTATCCCGGAATGAGCAGTTCTTC. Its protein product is CASSLSRNEQFF. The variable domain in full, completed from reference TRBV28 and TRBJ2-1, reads DVKVTQSSRYLVKRTGEKVFLECVQDMDHENMFWYRQDPGLGLRLIYFSYDVKMKEKGDIPEGYSVSREKKERFSLILESASTNQTSMYLCASSLSRNEQFFGPGTRLTVL.

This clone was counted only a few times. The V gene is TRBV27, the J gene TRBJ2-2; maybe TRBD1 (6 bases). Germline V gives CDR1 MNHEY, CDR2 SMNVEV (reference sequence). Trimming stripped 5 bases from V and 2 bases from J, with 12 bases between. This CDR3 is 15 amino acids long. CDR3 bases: TGTGCCAGCAGTCCGCCGGGGACAAACACCGGGGAGCTGTTTTTT. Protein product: CASSPPGTNTGELFF.

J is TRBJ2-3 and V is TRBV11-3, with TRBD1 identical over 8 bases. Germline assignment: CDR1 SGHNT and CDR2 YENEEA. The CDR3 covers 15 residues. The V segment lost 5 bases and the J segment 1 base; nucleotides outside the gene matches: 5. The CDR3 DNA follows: TGTGCCAGCAGCCCAGCGACAGGGGGCACAGATACGCAGTATTTT. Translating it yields CASSPATGGTDTQYF.